This TCR beta chain was identified during a study of blood T cell repertoires in COVID-19. Turning to the study itself: Italy, Spain and the United States were the sources of the convalescent and acute COVID-19 samples. T cells, B-cell-depleted T cells, or PBMCs supplied cDNA or gDNA.

The authors' processing: Nucleated cell number was recorded as an estimate derived from reference gene primer amplification. Clones were sequenced by immunoSEQ multiplex PCR, and TCRdb holds only the in-frame ones, with some missing. The V and J calls and clone size are taken from that table; D and trimming were inferred from the DNA. This sample has about 210,000 clones, with around four fifths found just once. A note on this clone: At one boundary the junction diverges from the germline segment, which might be a read error.

The CDR3 loop spans 15 amino acids. The germline V gene encodes CDR1 SSHAT and CDR2 FNYEAQ (reference sequence). The sequence was collected from a man aged 45-60 years with active or convalescent COVID-19. Sequencing input: peripheral blood. The chain combines TRBV7-7 with TRBJ2-3; 12 bases fit TRBD2. CDR3 bases: TGTGCTAGCAGCCCGCTAGCGGGGGGGTTGGATACGCAGTATTTT. Amino acids: CASSPLAGGLDTQYF.